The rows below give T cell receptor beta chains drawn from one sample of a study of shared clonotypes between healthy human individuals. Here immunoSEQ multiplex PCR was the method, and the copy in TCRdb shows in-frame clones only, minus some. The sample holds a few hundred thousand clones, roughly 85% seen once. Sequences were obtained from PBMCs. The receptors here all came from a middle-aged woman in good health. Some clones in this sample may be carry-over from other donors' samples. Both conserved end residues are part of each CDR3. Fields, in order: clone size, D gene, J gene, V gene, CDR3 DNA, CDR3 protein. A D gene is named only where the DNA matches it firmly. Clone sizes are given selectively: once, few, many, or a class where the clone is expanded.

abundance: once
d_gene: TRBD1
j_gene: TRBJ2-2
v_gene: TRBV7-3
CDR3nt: TGTGCCAGCAGCGAGGCCGGGACAGGGAACACCGGGGAGCTGTTTTTT
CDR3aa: CASSEAGTGNTGELFF

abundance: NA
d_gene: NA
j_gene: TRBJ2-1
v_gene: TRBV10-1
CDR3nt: TGCGCCAGCAGTGTCGCACCGGGACGGGGGTCGAAGCAGTTCTTC
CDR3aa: CASSVAPGRGSKQFF

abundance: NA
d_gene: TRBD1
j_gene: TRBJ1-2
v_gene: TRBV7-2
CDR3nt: TGTGCCAGCAGCTTATCCCGGACAGGGGAGGGCTACACCTTC
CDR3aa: CASSLSRTGEGYTF

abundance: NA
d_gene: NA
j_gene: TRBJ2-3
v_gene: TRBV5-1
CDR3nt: TGCGCCAGCAGCCCGGGAAGCACAGATACGCAGTATTTT
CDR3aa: CASSPGSTDTQYF

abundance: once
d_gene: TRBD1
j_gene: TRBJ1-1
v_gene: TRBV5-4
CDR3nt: TGTGCCAGCAGCTCGGGCAGGGGGCAGGCTTACACTGAAGCTTTCTTT
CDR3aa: CASSSGRGQAYTEAFF

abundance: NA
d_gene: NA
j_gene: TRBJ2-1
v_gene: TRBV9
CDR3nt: TGTGCCAGCAGCGCAACACTTACCGACAATGAGCAGTTCTTC
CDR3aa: CASSATLTDNEQFF

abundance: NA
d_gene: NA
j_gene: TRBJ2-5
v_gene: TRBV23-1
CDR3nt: TGCGCCAGCAGTCAGGTGTTCATTTCGGTGGAGACCCAGTACTTC
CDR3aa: CASSQVFISVETQYF

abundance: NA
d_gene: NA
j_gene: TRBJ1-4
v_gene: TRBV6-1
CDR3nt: TGTGCCAGCCTCCTCGGCTGGGTCGGACTGTTTTTT
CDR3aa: CASLLGWVGLFF

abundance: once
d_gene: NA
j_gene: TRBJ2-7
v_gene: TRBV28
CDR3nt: TGTGCCAGCAGTTCTCCTCTAGTGGCCTCGTGGTACGAGCAGTACTTC
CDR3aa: CASSSPLVASWYEQYF

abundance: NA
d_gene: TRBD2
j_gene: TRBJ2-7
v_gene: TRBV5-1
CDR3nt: TGCGCCAGCAGCTTGTTTAGCGGGAGAAGGTACGAGCAGTACTTC
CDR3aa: CASSLFSGRRYEQYF

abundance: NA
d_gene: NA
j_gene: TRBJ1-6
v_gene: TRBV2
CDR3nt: TGTGCCAGCAGAGGGCTGGGGTCACCCCTCCACTTT
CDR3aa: CASRGLGSPLHF

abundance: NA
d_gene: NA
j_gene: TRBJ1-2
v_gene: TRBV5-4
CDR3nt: TGTGCCAGCACCCTCCGAGGAGGGTGGGACTATGGCTACACCTTC
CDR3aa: CASTLRGGWDYGYTF

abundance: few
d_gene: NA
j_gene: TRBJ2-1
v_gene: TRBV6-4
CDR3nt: TGTGCCAGCAGTGTGGACAGCAACAATGAGCAGTTCTTC
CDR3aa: CASSVDSNNEQFF

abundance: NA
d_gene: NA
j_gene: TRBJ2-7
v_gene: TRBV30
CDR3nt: TGTGCCTGGAGTGCCTCCTACGAGCAGTACTTC
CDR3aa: CAWSASYEQYF

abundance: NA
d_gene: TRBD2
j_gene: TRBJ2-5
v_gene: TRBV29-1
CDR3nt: TGCAGCGTTGAAGCCCCGCTAGCGGGAGTGTTCGAGCAGCACTTC
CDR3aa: CSVEAPLAGVFEQHF

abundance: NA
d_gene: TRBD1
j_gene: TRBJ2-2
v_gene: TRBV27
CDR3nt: TGTGCCAGCAGGCAGGGGGCAAACACCGGGGAGCTGTTTTTT
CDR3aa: CASRQGANTGELFF

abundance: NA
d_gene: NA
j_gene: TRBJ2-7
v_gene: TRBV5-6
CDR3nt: TGTGCCAGCAGCTACGCAGGACCCTACGAGCAGTACTTC
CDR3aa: CASSYAGPYEQYF

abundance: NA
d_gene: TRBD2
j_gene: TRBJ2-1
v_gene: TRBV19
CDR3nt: TGTGCCAGTACTAGGATTAGCGGGAGTTCGGATGAGCAGTTCTTC
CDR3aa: CASTRISGSSDEQFF

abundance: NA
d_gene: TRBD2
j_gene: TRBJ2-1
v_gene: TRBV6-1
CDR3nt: TGTGCCAGCAGTGCCCTGAGGACTAGCGGGAGGGGCAATGAGCAGTTCTTC
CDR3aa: CASSALRTSGRGNEQFF

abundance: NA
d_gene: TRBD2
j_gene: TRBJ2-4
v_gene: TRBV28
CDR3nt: TGTGCCAGCAGTGGACTAGCGGGGCTAGCCAAAAACATTCAGTACTTC
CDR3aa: CASSGLAGLAKNIQYF

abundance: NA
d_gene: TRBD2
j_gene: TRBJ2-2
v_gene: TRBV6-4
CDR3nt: TGTGCCAGCAGCCGACTAGCGGGAGGCACCGGGGAGCTGTTTTTT
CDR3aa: CASSRLAGGTGELFF

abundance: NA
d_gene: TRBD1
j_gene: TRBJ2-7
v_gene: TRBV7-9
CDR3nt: TGTGCCAGCAGCTTCGGGACAGGGAGGTGGGAGCAGTACTTC
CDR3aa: CASSFGTGRWEQYF

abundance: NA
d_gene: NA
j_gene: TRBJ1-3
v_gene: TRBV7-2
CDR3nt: TGTGCCAGCAGCTTACGGGCGGCGGCTGGAAACACCATATATTTT
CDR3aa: CASSLRAAAGNTIYF

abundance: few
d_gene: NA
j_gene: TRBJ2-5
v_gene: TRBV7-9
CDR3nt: TGTGCCAGCAGCTTAATGGAGACCCAGTACTTC
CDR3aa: CASSLMETQYF

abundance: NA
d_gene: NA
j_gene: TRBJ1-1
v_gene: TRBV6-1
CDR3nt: TGTGCCAGCATTTGGGGGACCGGTGAAGCTTTCTTT
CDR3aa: CASIWGTGEAFF

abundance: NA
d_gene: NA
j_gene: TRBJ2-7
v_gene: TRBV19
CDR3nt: TGTGCCAGTAGTATAGTGAGCCGGCAGGGCTACGAGCAGTACTTC
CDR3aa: CASSIVSRQGYEQYF

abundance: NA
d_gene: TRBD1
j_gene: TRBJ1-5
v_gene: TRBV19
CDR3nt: TGTGCCAGTAGTAATCTGGGGACAGCAAATCAGCCCCAGCATTTT
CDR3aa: CASSNLGTANQPQHF

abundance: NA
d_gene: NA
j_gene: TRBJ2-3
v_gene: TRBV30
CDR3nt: TGTGCCTGGAGTAAAGGGGCAGATACGCAGTATTTT
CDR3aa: CAWSKGADTQYF

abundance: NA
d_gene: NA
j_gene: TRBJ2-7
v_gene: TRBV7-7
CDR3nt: TGTGCTAGCAGCCCCCTGACCTCGTCGGACGAGCAGTACTTC
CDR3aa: CASSPLTSSDEQYF

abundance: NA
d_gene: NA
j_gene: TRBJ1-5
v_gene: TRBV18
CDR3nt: TGTGCCAGCTCACCAGTTGGAACAGACAATCAGCCCCAGCATTTT
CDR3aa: CASSPVGTDNQPQHF

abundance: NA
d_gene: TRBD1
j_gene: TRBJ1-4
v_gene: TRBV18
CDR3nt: TGTGCCAGCTCAGACAGGGGCCCCAGGGAAAAACTGTTTTTT
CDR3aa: CASSDRGPREKLFF

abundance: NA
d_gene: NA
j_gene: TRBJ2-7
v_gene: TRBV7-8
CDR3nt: TGTGCCAGCAGCCTCAGTTTCCCCGGACCCTCCTACGAGCAGTACTTC
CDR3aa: CASSLSFPGPSYEQYF

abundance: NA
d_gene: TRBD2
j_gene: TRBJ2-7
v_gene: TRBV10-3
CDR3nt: TGTGCCATCAGTGGGGTCGGCCTAGCGGGAGGAACGTCCTACGAGCAGTACTTC
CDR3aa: CAISGVGLAGGTSYEQYF

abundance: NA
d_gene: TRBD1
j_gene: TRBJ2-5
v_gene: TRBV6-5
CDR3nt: TGTGCCAGCAGTTCCGGAGGGACAGGGATAGAGACCCAGTACTTC
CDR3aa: CASSSGGTGIETQYF

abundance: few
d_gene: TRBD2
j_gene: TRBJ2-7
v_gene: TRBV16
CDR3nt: TGTGCCAGCAGCCAAACTAGCGGGGCGTACTACGAGCAGTACTTC
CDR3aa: CASSQTSGAYYEQYF

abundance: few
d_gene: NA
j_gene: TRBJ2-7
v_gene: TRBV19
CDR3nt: TGTGCCAGTAGTCCCGGAGGGGGAATCAGCTACGAGCAGTACTTC
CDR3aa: CASSPGGGISYEQYF

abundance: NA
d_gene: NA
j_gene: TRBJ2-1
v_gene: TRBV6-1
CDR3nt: TGTGCCAGCAGTGAACAGGGCATTGGCAATGAGCAGTTCTTC
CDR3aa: CASSEQGIGNEQFF

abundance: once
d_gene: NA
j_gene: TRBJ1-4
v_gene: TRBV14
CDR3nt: TGTGCCAGCAGCCAAGTGAGCGGTGAAAAACTGTTTTTT
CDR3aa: CASSQVSGEKLFF

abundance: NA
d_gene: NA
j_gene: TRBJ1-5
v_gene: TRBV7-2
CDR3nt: TGTGCCAGCAGCCGTGGGGAGGATCAGCCCCAGCATTTT
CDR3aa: CASSRGEDQPQHF

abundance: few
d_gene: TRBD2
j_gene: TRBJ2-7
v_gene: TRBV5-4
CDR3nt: TGTGCCAGCAGTCGTCTAGCGGGAGGGCCCAGTGGGGAGCAGTACTTC
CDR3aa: CASSRLAGGPSGEQYF

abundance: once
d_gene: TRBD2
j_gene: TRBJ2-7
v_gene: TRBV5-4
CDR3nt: TGTGCCAGCAGCCCAGCCCCGACTAGCATCTACGAGCAGTACTTC
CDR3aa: CASSPAPTSIYEQYF

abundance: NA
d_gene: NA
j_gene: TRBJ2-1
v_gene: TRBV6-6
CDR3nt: TGTGCCAGCAGTTACGGGCGGAATGAGCAGTTCTTC
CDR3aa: CASSYGRNEQFF

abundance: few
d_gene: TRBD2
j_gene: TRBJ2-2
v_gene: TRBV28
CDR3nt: TGTGCCAGCAGTTTTAGCGGGAGGGCCTCCGGGGAGCTGTTTTTT
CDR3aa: CASSFSGRASGELFF